This T cell receptor beta chain comes out of a study of T cell repertoires in cytomegalovirus infection (dated by TCRdb to about 2019). About the study as a whole: Peptide stimulations targeted recently identified HLA-C-restricted CMV epitopes, whose presentation resists viral immunomodulation, together with well-studied HLA-B-restricted epitopes. The HLA type of each donor mattered for the analysis, because public TCR beta signatures pointed to carriage of CMV infection along with the matching HLA type. Beyond this particular receptor, the publication reports: Cumulative frequency of public TCR beta family members discriminated carriers of CMV infection plus the relevant HLA type in this cohort and an independent 352-donor cohort. The ex vivo response was dominated by HLA-C-restricted CMV-specific TCR beta clonotypes, and the single most frequent clonotype in two of eight donors was supplied by these HLA-C-restricted clonotypes.

The sample's treatment or condition label, in plain terms: in vitro stimulation with specific CMV peptide epitopes to enrich CMV-specific T cells. The sequencer was an Illumina HiSeq 1500. TCRdb ran its own pipeline on the public reads, namely fastp trimming at Q25 and MiXCR clone calling, and kept in-frame beta chains. Identical CDR3 protein sequences are pooled into one entry, listed with their most common genes and DNA. This sample lists about 770,000 distinct CDR3 sequences; 25% to 30% were detected once. Around 14% of the sample comes from the top ten. Relative to germline, V is 1 base shorter and J is 5 bases shorter, with 11 bases between their ends. Reading from cysteine to phenylalanine, the CDR3 counts 15 amino acids. Only CDR3 DNA is held: 45 bases, read in frame from base 1. The germline V gene sets CDR1 to ENHRY and CDR2 to SYGVKD. A word on this clonotype: The antigen this receptor binds is unknown. Qualities for individual bases were not recorded, and no much larger clone is one base off.

This specimen was cultured CD8+ T cells from PBMCs, taken from culture after CMV antigen stimulation. This sequence uses TRBV10-3 and TRBJ1-4; the D gene cannot be named for sure. The source is a human donor in good health (CMV status not recorded). Some clones in this sample may be carry-over from other donors' samples. In nucleotides, the sequence is TGTGCCATCAGTGAGTACCGGACGAAGAATGAAAAACTGTTTTTT. This gives the protein CAISEYRTKNEKLFF.